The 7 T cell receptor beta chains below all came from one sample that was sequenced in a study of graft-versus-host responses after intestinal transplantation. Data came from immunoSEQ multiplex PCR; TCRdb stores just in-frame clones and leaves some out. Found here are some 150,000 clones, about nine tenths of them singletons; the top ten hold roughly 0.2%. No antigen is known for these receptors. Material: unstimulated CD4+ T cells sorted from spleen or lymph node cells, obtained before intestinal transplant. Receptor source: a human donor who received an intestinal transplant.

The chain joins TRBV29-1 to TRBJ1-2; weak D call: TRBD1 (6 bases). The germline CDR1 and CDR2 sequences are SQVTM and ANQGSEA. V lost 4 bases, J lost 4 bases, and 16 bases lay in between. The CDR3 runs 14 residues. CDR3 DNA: TGCAGCGTTGCGGTGACAGGTGGGATCTATGGCTACACCTTC. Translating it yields CSVAVTGGIYGYTF.

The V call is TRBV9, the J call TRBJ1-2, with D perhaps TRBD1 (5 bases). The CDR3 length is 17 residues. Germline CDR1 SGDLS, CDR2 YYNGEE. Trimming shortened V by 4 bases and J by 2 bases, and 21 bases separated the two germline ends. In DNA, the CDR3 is TGTGCCAGCAGCCCGTCGGTAGGTACAGGTGACAACTATGGCTACACCTTC. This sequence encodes CASSPSVGTGDNYGYTF.

CDR3 DNA sequence: TGTGCCAGCAGCCCAGTAGTACAGGGGACCGGGGAGCTGTTTTTT. Its translation is CASSPVVQGTGELFF. The V gene is TRBV7-2, the J gene TRBJ2-2; TRBD1 matches at 7 bases. The germline V gene encodes CDR1 SGHTA and CDR2 FQGNSA. The CDR3 contains 15 residues. After removal of 5 bases from V and 5 bases from J, the junction contained 8 bases not matched to a gene.

CDR3: CASSSSGRLYNEQFF. The CDR3 DNA reads as TGTGCCAGCAGTTCCAGCGGGAGACTCTACAATGAGCAGTTCTTC. V and J are TRBV28 and TRBJ2-1, with 8 nucleotides matching TRBD2. Germline values: CDR1 MDHEN, CDR2 SYDVKM. This CDR3 has 15 residues. V gave up 4 bases and J gave up 3 bases; unmatched junction bases: 5.

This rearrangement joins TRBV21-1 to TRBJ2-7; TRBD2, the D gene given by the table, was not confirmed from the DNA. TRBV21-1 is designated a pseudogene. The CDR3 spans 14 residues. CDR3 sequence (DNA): TGTGCCAGCAGCAAAGGGACTAGCGGGTACGAGCAGTACTTC. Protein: CASSKGTSGYEQYF.

The CDR3 coding sequence is TGCAGCGTTGAAGGGTGGAGCGGGGGGTCTCTCACAGATACGCAGTATTTT. It is translated as CSVEGWSGGSLTDTQYF. The rearrangement links TRBV29-1 to TRBJ2-3, with 9 bases lining up with TRBD2. The CDR3 runs 17 residues. CDR1 and CDR2 from the germline V gene are SQVTM and ANQGSEA. After removal of 1 base from V and 2 bases from J, the junction contained 10 bases not matched to a gene.

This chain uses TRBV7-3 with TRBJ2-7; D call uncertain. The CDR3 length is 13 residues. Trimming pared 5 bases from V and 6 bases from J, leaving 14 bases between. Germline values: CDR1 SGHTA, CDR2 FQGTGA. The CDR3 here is CASSSSRATEQYF. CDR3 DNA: TGTGCCAGCAGCAGTAGTCGGGCTACCGAGCAGTACTTC.